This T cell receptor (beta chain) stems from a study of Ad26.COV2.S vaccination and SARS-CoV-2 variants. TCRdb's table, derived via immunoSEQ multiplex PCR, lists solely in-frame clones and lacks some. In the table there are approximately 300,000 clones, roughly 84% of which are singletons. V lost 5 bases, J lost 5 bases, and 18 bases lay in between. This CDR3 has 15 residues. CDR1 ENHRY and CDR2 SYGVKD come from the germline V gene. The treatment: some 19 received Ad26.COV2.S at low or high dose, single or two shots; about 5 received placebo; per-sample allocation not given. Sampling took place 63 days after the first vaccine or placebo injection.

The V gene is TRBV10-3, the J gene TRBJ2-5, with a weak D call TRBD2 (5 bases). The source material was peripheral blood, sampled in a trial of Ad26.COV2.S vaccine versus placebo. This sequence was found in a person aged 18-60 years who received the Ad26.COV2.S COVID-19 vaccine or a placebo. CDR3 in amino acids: CAISTSPGSGETQYF. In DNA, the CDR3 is TGTGCCATCAGTACATCCCCGGGGTCGGGGGAGACCCAGTACTTC.